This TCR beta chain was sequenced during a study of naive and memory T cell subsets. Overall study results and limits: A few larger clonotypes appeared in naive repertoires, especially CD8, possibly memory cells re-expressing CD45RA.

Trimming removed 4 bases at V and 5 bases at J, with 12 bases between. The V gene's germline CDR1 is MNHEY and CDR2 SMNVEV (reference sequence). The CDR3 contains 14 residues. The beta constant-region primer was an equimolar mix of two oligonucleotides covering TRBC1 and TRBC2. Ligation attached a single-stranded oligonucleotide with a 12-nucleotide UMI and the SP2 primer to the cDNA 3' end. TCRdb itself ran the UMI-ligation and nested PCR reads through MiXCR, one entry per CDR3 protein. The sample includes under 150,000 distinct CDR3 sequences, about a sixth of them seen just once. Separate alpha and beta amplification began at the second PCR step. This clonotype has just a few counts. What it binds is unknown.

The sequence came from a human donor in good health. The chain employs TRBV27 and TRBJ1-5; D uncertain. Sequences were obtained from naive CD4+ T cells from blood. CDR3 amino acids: CASSYAAGHQPQHF. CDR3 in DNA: TGTGCCAGCAGTTATGCGGCAGGTCATCAGCCCCAGCATTTT.